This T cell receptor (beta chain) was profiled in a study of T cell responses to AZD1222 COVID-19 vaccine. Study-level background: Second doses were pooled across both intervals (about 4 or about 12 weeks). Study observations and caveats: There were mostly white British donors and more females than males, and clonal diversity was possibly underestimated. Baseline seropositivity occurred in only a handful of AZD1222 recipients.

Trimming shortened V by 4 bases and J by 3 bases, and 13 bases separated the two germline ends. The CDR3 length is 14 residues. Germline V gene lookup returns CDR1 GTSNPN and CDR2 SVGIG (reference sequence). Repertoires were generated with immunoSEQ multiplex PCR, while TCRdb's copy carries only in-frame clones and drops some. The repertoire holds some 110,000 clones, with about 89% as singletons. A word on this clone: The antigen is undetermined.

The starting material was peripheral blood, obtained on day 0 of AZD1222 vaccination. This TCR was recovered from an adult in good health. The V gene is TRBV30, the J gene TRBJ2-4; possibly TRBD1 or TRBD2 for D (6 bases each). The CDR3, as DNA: TGTGCCTGGAATGGGGGGCAGGTCAAAAACATTCAGTACTTC. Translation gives CAWNGGQVKNIQYF.